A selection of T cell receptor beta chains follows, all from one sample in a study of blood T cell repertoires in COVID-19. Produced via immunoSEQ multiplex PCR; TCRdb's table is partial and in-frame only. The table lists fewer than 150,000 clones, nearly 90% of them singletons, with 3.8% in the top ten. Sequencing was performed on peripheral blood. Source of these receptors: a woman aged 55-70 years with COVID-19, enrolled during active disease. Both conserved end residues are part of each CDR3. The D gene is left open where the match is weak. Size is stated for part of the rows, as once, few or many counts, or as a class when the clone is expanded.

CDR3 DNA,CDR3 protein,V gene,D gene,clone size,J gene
TGTGCCTGGAGGGGGTACAGGCGGAACACTGAAGCTTTCTTT,CAWRGYRRNTEAFF,TRBV30,-,-,TRBJ1-1
TGTGCCAGCGGTGTTTATCGAAACAGGGTTGCCTATGGCTACACCTTC,CASGVYRNRVAYGYTF,TRBV6-1,-,-,TRBJ1-2
TGTGCCAGCAGCCGACGCAAACAGGGGGGACAAGAGACCCAGTACTTC,CASSRRKQGGQETQYF,TRBV11-1,TRBD1,-,TRBJ2-5
TGTGCCAGTAGTATGGGAGGGGCCGGGAATCAGCCCCAGCATTTT,CASSMGGAGNQPQHF,TRBV19,-,-,TRBJ1-5
TGTGCCAGCAGTCCCAGATCGAACACCGGGGAGCTGTTTTTT,CASSPRSNTGELFF,TRBV6-4,-,-,TRBJ2-2
TGTGCCAGCAGCCCCGAGAAGGGGGCCCAGACCCAGTACTTC,CASSPEKGAQTQYF,TRBV5-4,TRBD1,-,TRBJ2-5
TGTGCCAGCACCATACGAGGGGGGGGCCGCGATACGCAGTATTTT,CASTIRGGGRDTQYF,TRBV6-5,-,-,TRBJ2-3
TGTGCCAGCAGCTTGGCCGTTAGCGGGGGTCGAAACTATGGCTACACCTTC,CASSLAVSGGRNYGYTF,TRBV5-6,-,-,TRBJ1-2
TGTGCCAGTAGTGTTACCGGGACATATAACACCGGGGAGCTGTTTTTT,CASSVTGTYNTGELFF,TRBV19,-,-,TRBJ2-2
TGCGCCAGCAGCCAAGACAGGGGGCAACGCAATTCACCCCTCCACTTT,CASSQDRGQRNSPLHF,TRBV4-1,TRBD1,-,TRBJ1-6
TGTGCCAGCAGTTTGGGGGCAAGTGCTGAAGCTTTCTTT,CASSLGASAEAFF,TRBV6-5,-,once,TRBJ1-1
TGTGCCAGTAGTACCCAGTTGGGAGGGAGCCCCGCGTATGGCTACACCTTC,CASSTQLGGSPAYGYTF,TRBV19,-,-,TRBJ1-2
TGTGCCAGCAGCCAAGAGGAGAGGGAGACCCAGTACTTC,CASSQEERETQYF,TRBV4-2,-,-,TRBJ2-5
TGTGCCAGCAGTCTTCTAGCCGCAGATACGCAGTATTTT,CASSLLAADTQYF,TRBV2,-,-,TRBJ2-3
TGTGCCAGCAGCTCCACGGGACAGGGAGGCACTGAAGCTTTCTTT,CASSSTGQGGTEAFF,TRBV7-3,TRBD1,-,TRBJ1-1
TGCGCCAGCAGCCAAGATTGGTCTAGCGGAGTACGGGAGCAGTTCTTC,CASSQDWSSGVREQFF,TRBV4-3,TRBD2,-,TRBJ2-1
TGCGCCAGCAGCGAACAGGAACAGGGACAAAAACTGTTTTTT,CASSEQEQGQKLFF,TRBV5-1,-,-,TRBJ1-4
TGTGCCAGCTCACCAGCCGGTGGCAGGGGATTCTCTGGAAACACCATATATTTT,CASSPAGGRGFSGNTIYF,TRBV18,-,-,TRBJ1-3
TGTGCCAGCAGCTTGGAAGGACTAGGGAGGACCGGGGAGCTGTTTTTT,CASSLEGLGRTGELFF,TRBV5-4,TRBD2,few,TRBJ2-2
TGTGCCAGCAGCGCCCAGACTAGCGCAACCACAGATACGCAGTATTTT,CASSAQTSATTDTQYF,TRBV9,TRBD2,-,TRBJ2-3
TGTGCCAGCAGCTTACAGCAGGACTATGGCTACACCTTC,CASSLQQDYGYTF,TRBV7-9,-,few,TRBJ1-2
TGTGCCAGCAGTTACTACAGGGCCACTGAAGCTTTCTTT,CASSYYRATEAFF,TRBV6-6,-,-,TRBJ1-1
TGTGCCAGTAGTATAGATCGAGGGGGTGCGGAGACCCAGTACTTC,CASSIDRGGAETQYF,TRBV19,-,-,TRBJ2-5
TGTGCCAGCAGCGTGGCTCGACTAGCGGGCACAGATACGCAGTATTTT,CASSVARLAGTDTQYF,TRBV9,TRBD2,-,TRBJ2-3
TGCGCCAGCAGCTTATCCGGACAGGGCAATCAGCCCCAGCATTTT,CASSLSGQGNQPQHF,TRBV5-1,TRBD1,-,TRBJ1-5
TGCAGCGTTGAAGATCGAGGGGGATTCTTGGATGGCTACACCTTC,CSVEDRGGFLDGYTF,TRBV29-1,-,-,TRBJ1-2
TGCGCCAGCAGCCAAGAGGAGGCCTACAATGAGCAGTTCTTC,CASSQEEAYNEQFF,TRBV4-3,-,-,TRBJ2-1
TGTGCCAGTAGTATAACAGGGGACTCACCCCTCCACTTT,CASSITGDSPLHF,TRBV19,TRBD1,-,TRBJ1-6
TGCGCCAGCAGCCGGGGACAGCTGAACACTGAAGCTTTCTTT,CASSRGQLNTEAFF,TRBV4-3,TRBD1,-,TRBJ1-1
TGTGCCAGTAGTATATGGCAGGACACAGATACGCAGTATTTT,CASSIWQDTDTQYF,TRBV19,-,-,TRBJ2-3
TGCGCCAGCAGCCCACGGACAGGGTTGAGCTCCTACGAGCAGTACTTC,CASSPRTGLSSYEQYF,TRBV5-1,TRBD1,-,TRBJ2-7
TGTGCCAGTAGCCGGGACAGCTCTGGGGCCAACGTCCTGACTTTC,CASSRDSSGANVLTF,TRBV19,TRBD1,once,TRBJ2-6
TGTGCCAGCAGTACCACAGGGGTGGGGGGTGAAAAACTGTTTTTT,CASSTTGVGGEKLFF,TRBV6-5,TRBD1,-,TRBJ1-4